The 25 T cell receptor beta chains reported below all come from one sample, sequenced in a study of cytomegalovirus exposure and HLA in healthy donors. 13 Jbeta primers and 60 Vbeta primers were used for the PCR. The data were produced by immunoSEQ multiplex PCR, yet TCRdb's version contains in-frame clones alone and is incomplete. The sample yields some 200,000 clones, approximately 90% seen once. The source material was PBMCs. These receptors originate from a young woman in good health and CMV-seronegative.

The chain carries TRBV10-3 and TRBJ1-5; D is uncertain. V was shortened by 7 bases and J by 3 bases, with 16 bases between the two germline ends. The CDR3 loop spans 15 amino acids. Germline V gene lookup returns CDR1 ENHRY and CDR2 SYGVKD. The CDR3 DNA follows: TGTGCCATCAAGGAGGGTGGGTATCCCAATCAGCCCCAGCATTTT. This sequence encodes CAIKEGGYPNQPQHF.

The V call is TRBV7-9, the J call TRBJ2-5; the match to TRBD2 covers 12 bases. The germline V gene encodes CDR1 SEHNR and CDR2 FQNEAQ (reference sequence). The CDR3 contains 15 residues. The ends lost 3 bases at V and 4 bases at J; junction bases unmatched: 3. The CDR3 is CASSFLGLAGETQYF. The CDR3 DNA sequence: TGTGCCAGCAGCTTTTTGGGACTAGCGGGAGAGACCCAGTACTTC.

The rearrangement uses TRBV5-6 and TRBJ1-4, with D unresolved. This CDR3 region has 16 residues. Germline-derived CDR1 and CDR2 are SGHDT and YYEEEE. Between the trimmed V and J ends, which lost 0 bases and 3 bases, there was a span of 12 bases. CDR3 DNA: TGTGCCAGCAGCTTGGAGGGAGGGCTTGCTAATGAAAAACTGTTTTTT. Residues: CASSLEGGLANEKLFF.

This clone was seen a handful of times. The J gene is TRBJ2-1, the V gene TRBV9; 11 nucleotides line up with TRBD2. CDR1 and CDR2 from the germline V gene are SGDLS and YYNGEE. Trimming at V came to 3 bases and at J to 8 bases, leaving 7 bases not matched to a gene. The CDR3 loop spans 15 amino acids. The CDR3: CASSGHSGGAHEQFF. The CDR3 DNA reads as TGTGCCAGCAGCGGACATAGCGGGGGGGCCCATGAGCAGTTCTTC.

This chain uses TRBV5-1 with TRBJ2-1, with 7 bases fitting TRBD2. This CDR3 is 15 amino acids long. Germline trimming cut 2 bases from V and 0 bases from J; bases unmatched to any gene: 2. Germline V gene lookup returns CDR1 SGHRS and CDR2 YFSETQ. The chain's CDR3 is CASSFLADSYNEQFF. CDR3 bases: TGCGCCAGCAGCTTCCTAGCGGACTCCTACAATGAGCAGTTCTTC.

CDR3 amino acids: CASTLGGGGNQPQHF. As DNA, the CDR3 is TGTGCCAGCACCCTAGGCGGCGGGGGCAATCAGCCCCAGCATTTT. This sequence joins TRBV6-1 and TRBJ1-5; no reliable D call. The CDR3 has 15 amino acids. V shed 7 bases and J shed 2 bases, with 15 bases lying between them. The germline V gene encodes CDR1 MNHNS and CDR2 SASEGT.

V and J are TRBV4-3 and TRBJ1-1; 8 bases map to TRBD1. The CDR3 is 21 residues long. The ends lost 3 bases at V and 2 bases at J; junction bases unmatched: 23. Germline assignment: CDR1 LGHNA and CDR2 YSLEER. CDR3 bases: TGCGCCAGCAGCCAGAAATTATTTCAGGACTCAGGGGGCGATGGTAACACTGAAGCTTTCTTT. This codes for CASSQKLFQDSGGDGNTEAFF.

The chain employs TRBV7-7 and TRBJ2-7, with no clear D. Germline V gene sequence: CDR1 SSHAT, CDR2 FNYEAQ (reference sequence). V shed 5 bases and J shed 3 bases, with 11 bases lying between them. CDR3 size: 13 residues. In DNA, the CDR3 is TGTGCCAGCAGCGCTGCGGAAAACTACGAGCAGTACTTC. This translates into CASSAAENYEQYF.

The chain is built from TRBV2 and TRBJ1-1; no firm D call. Germline V lookup: CDR1 SNHLY, CDR2 FYNNEI. Trimming took 4 bases from V and 1 from J, leaving 10 bases between them. The CDR3 has 14 residues. The chain's CDR3 is CASSVWERNTEAFF. The DNA of the CDR3 is TGTGCCAGCAGTGTTTGGGAGCGGAACACTGAAGCTTTCTTT.

The DNA for the CDR3 is TGCGCCAGCAGCCTCAAGCAGGGAAAACTGTTTTTT. Translated: CASSLKQGKLFF. This chain links TRBV4-1 with TRBJ1-4; D may be TRBD1 (5 bases). V gave up 4 bases and J gave up 10 bases, with 10 bases separating them. CDR1 and CDR2 (germline): MGHRA, YSYEKL. This CDR3 region has 12 residues.

The chain links TRBV27 to TRBJ2-7; 10 bases line up with TRBD1. J was trimmed by 5 bases and V by 8 bases; bases with no gene match: 6. Germline V gives CDR1 MNHEY, CDR2 SMNVEV (reference sequence). The length of the CDR3 is 13 residues. In nucleotides, the CDR3 is TGTGCCAGCCGCAAGGGACAGGGGCACGAGCAGTACTTC. Protein product: CASRKGQGHEQYF.

V and J are TRBV2 and TRBJ2-2, with TRBD2 as a possible D gene (5 bases). Germline V lookup: CDR1 SNHLY, CDR2 FYNNEI. There are 15 residues in the CDR3. V gave up 3 bases and J gave up 2 bases, with 10 bases separating them. CDR3 DNA sequence: TGTGCCAGCAGTGACCGGACTTTAAACACCGGGGAGCTGTTTTTT. Translating it yields CASSDRTLNTGELFF.

In DNA, the CDR3 is TGTGCCAGCAGCTTTTGGGCTGGGCCGGTCCCCGAAGATACGCAGTATTTT. It codes for CASSFWAGPVPEDTQYF. The gene calls are TRBV11-2 and TRBJ2-3; D gene uncertain. CDR1 is SGHAT, CDR2 FQNNGV, per germline. The CDR3 loop spans 17 amino acids. V lost 3 bases and J 5 bases, leaving 21 bases between the germline ends.

The rearrangement joins TRBV18 to TRBJ2-1; weak D call: TRBD2 (5 bases). The CDR3 is 13 amino acids. The V end lost 2 bases, the J end lost 7 bases, and 9 bases lay between the germline ends. Looked up from germline, CDR1 is KGHSH and CDR2 is LQKENI. In DNA form, the CDR3 reads TGTGCCAGCTCACCAGGCCTAGCAAATGAGCAGTTCTTC. It translates to CASSPGLANEQFF.

The genes are TRBV27 and TRBJ2-7; 7 nucleotides agree with TRBD2. Unmatched junction bases numbered 16, after V lost 1 base and J lost 13 bases. The CDR3 extends over 15 amino acids. The V gene's germline CDR1 is MNHEY and CDR2 SMNVEV (reference sequence). CDR3 nucleotides: TGTGCCAGCAGTTTATTGTCTAGCGGTACTACGAGTTTTTACTTC. It yields the protein CASSLLSSGTTSFYF.

The chain carries TRBV27 and TRBJ2-7, with a possible D match to TRBD2 (7 bases). The CDR3 totals 16 residues. Between the trimmed V and J ends, which lost 4 bases and 3 bases, there was a span of 19 bases. CDR1 is MNHEY and CDR2 is SMNVEV in the germline V gene (reference sequence). CDR3 bases: TGTGCCAGCAGTTCTCGCACGCCGGGGGGCTTCTACGAGCAGTACTTC. Amino acids: CASSSRTPGGFYEQYF.

The gene calls are TRBV4-1 and TRBJ2-2; D not certain. CDR3 size: 13 residues. Between the trimmed V and J ends, which lost 0 bases and 7 bases, there was a span of 6 bases. Germline V gene data show CDR1 as MGHRA and CDR2 as YSYEKL. The CDR3 DNA is TGCGCCAGCAGCCAAGATCGCGACGGGGAGCTGTTTTTT. Its translation: CASSQDRDGELFF.

Only a few counts were recorded for this clone. The chain joins TRBV7-6 to TRBJ2-1, with 10 bases fitting TRBD2. The germline gives CDR1 SGHVS, CDR2 FNYEAQ. The CDR3 spans 16 residues. V lost 5 bases, J lost 3 bases, and 7 bases stayed unmatched. Written as DNA, the CDR3 is TGTGCCAGCAGCCGTGGTAGCGGGGGGAACTACAATGAGCAGTTCTTC. Translated: CASSRGSGGNYNEQFF. Supplemented by reference TRBV7-6 and TRBJ2-1, the full variable domain reads GAGVSQSPRYKVTKRGQDVALRCDPISGHVSLYWYRQALGQGPEFLTYFNYEAQQDKSGLPNDRFSAERPEGSISTLTIQRTEQRDSAMYRCASSRGSGGNYNEQFFGPGTRLTVL.

The chain carries TRBV4-2 and TRBJ2-5; perhaps TRBD2 as D (5 bases). The CDR3 spans 13 residues. V lost 1 base and J lost 3, with 6 bases in between. Germline CDR1 reads LGHNA; CDR2 reads YNFKEQ. The CDR3 region is CASSQAREETQYF. The CDR3 bases are TGTGCCAGCAGCCAAGCGAGGGAAGAGACCCAGTACTTC.

The J gene is TRBJ2-3, the V gene TRBV19, with 8 bases that match TRBD2. CDR1 is LNHDA and CDR2 is SQIVND in the germline V gene (reference sequence). The CDR3 runs 13 residues. Germline trimming cut 7 bases from V and 6 bases from J; bases unmatched to any gene: 6. CDR3 protein: CASTPGRADTQYF. CDR3 DNA: TGTGCCAGTACCCCCGGGAGGGCGGATACGCAGTATTTT.

The chain is built from TRBV16 and TRBJ1-2; 7 nucleotides match TRBD1. J lost 8 bases, V lost 4 bases, and 7 bases had no gene match. The CDR3 loop spans 13 amino acids. Germline CDR1 KGHSY, CDR2 FQNENV. CDR3 loop: CASSLRGLGGYTF. The CDR3 DNA follows: TGTGCCAGCAGCCTTAGGGGGCTAGGAGGCTACACCTTC.

The chain is built from TRBV6-5 and TRBJ2-5, with 8 nucleotides matching TRBD2. The closer fit of TRBJ2-7 to the DNA end suggests the J call may be wrong. The CDR3 covers 15 residues. Germline V gene sequence: CDR1 MNHEY, CDR2 SVGAGI. The CDR3 DNA reads TGTGCCAGCAGTTCCCCGGGGGGGGTCTCCTACGAGCAGTACTTC. Its protein product is CASSSPGGVSYEQYF.

This chain connects TRBV4-3 to TRBJ2-3, with 9 positions matching TRBD1. V was clipped by 0 bases and J by 0 bases; unmatched bases: 1. The CDR3 runs to 16 residues. The V gene's germline CDR1 is LGHNA and CDR2 YSLEER. The CDR3 nucleotides are TGCGCCAGCAGCCAAGAACAGGGGGCTAGCACAGATACGCAGTATTTT. It encodes CASSQEQGASTDTQYF.

This chain joins TRBV15 and TRBJ2-1, with TRBD2 as a possible D gene (6 bases). The CDR3 runs 16 residues. Germline V CDR1 and CDR2: LNHNV, YYDKDF (reference sequence). Between the trimmed V and J ends, which lost 0 bases and 5 bases, there was a span of 14 bases. The CDR3 DNA is TGTGCCACCAGCAGAGACAGCGGGCAGCCCCACAATGAGCAGTTCTTC. Translating it yields CATSRDSGQPHNEQFF.

This clone has just one count. The chain is built from TRBV6-1 and TRBJ2-5; 7 positions match TRBD2. This CDR3 contains 15 residues. Trimming took 8 bases from V and 3 from J; bases not matched to a gene: 12. Germline CDR1 reads MNHNS; CDR2 reads SASEGT. The CDR3 bases are TGTGCCAGCGATTTCATTGGGGGGGTAAAAGAGACCCAGTACTTC. Protein product: CASDFIGGVKETQYF.